The sequence of this T cell receptor (gamma chain) was determined in a study of γδ T cells in repeated Plasmodium falciparum infection. Across the whole study: Age- and gender-matched Australian children served as comparison for malaria-exposed Malian children.

This clone came up many times. This CDR3 has 17 amino acids. CDR1 and CDR2 (germline): EGSTGY, YDSYTSSV. J gave up 0 bases and V 5 bases, and 12 bases lay outside the gene matches. TCRdb re-called the multiplex PCR reads through CATT. The sample contains 30,000 or so gamma-chain clones, over 1.1% of which appear only once. Vgamma9/Vdelta2+ and Vdelta2-negative gammadelta T cells were flow-sorted from PBMC for bulk sequencing. The sequencing sample was made of gamma-delta T cells from blood. V usage is TRGV4 and J usage is TRGJP2. The receptor comes from a pool of human donors (malaria-infected and uninfected, not separated). The CDR3 DNA reads as TGTGCCACCTGGGCCTCTCCCCAATATAGTAGTGATTGGATCAAGACGTTT. It translates to CATWASPQYSSDWIKTF.